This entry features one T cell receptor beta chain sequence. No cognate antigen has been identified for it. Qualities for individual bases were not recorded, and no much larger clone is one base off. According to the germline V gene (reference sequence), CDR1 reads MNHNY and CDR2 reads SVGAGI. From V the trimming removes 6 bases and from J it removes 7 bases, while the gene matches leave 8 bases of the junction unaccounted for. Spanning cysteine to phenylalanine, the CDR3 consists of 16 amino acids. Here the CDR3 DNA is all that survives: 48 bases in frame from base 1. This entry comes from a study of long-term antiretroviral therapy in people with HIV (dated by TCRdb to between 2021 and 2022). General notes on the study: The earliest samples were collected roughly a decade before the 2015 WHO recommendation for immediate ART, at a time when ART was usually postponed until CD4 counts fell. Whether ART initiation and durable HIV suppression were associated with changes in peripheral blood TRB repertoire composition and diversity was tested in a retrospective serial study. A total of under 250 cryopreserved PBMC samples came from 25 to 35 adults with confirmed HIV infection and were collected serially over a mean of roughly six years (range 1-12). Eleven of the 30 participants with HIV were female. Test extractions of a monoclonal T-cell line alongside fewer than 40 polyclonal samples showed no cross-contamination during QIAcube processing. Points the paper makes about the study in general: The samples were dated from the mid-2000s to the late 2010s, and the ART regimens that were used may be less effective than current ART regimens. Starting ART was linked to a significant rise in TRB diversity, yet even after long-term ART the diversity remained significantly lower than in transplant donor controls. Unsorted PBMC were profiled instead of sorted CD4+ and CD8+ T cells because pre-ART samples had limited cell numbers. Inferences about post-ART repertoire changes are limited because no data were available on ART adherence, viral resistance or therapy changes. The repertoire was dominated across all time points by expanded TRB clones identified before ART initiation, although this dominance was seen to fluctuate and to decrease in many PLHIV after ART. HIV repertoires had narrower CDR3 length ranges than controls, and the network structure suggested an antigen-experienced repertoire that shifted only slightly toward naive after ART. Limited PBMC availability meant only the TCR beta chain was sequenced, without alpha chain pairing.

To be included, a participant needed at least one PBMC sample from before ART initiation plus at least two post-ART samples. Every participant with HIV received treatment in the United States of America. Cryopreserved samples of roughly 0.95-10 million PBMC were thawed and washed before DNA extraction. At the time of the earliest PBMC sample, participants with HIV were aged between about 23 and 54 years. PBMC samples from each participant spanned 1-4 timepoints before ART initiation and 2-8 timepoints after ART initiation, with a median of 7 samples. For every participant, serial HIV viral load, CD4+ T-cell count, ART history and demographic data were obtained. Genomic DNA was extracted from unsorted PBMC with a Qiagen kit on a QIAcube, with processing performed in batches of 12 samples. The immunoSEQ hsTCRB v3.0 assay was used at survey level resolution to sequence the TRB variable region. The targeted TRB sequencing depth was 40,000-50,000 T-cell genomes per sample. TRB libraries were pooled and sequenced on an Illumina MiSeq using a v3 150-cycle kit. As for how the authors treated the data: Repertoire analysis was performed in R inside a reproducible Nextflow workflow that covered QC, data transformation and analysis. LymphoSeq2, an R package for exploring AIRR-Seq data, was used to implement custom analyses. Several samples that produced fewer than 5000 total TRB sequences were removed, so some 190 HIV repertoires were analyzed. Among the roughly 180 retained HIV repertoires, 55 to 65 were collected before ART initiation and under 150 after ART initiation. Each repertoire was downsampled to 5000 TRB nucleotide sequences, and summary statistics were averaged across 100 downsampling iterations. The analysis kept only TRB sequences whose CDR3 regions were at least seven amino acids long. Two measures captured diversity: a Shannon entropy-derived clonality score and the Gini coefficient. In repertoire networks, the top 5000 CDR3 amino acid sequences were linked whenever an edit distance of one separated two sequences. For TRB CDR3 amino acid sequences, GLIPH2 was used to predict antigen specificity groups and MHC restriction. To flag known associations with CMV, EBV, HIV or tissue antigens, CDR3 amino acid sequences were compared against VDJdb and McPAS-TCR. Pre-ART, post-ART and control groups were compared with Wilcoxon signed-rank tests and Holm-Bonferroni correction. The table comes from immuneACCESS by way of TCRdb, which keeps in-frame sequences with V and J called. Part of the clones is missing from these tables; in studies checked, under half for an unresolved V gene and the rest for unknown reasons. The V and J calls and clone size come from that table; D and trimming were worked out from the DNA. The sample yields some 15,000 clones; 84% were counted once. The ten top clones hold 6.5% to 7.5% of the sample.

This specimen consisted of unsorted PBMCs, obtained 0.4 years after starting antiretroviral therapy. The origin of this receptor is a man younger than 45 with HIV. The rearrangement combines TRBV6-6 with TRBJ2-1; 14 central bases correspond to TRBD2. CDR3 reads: CASRSRLAGGNNEQFF. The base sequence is TGTGCCAGCAGATCTCGACTAGCGGGGGGGAATAATGAGCAGTTCTTC.